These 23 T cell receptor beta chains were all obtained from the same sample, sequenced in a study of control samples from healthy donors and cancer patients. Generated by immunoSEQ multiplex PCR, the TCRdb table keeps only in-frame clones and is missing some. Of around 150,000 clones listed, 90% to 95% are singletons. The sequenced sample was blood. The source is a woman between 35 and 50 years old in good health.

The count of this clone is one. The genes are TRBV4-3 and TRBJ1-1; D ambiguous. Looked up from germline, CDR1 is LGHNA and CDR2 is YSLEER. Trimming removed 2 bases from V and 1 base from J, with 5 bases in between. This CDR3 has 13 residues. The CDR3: CASSQWGNTEAFF. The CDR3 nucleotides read TGCGCCAGCAGCCAATGGGGGAACACTGAAGCTTTCTTT.

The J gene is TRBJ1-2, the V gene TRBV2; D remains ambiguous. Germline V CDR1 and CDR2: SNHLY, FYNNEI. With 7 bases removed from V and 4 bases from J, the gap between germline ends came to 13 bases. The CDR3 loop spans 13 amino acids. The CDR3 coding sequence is TGTGCCAGCAATGAGGGATTAGGCTATGGCTACACCTTC. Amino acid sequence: CASNEGLGYGYTF.

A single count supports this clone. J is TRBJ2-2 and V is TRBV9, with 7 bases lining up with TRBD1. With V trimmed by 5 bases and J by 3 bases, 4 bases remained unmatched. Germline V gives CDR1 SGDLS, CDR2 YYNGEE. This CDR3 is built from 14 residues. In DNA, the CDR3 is TGTGCCAGCAGTCCCGACAGGGACACCGGGGAGCTGTTTTTT. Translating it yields CASSPDRDTGELFF. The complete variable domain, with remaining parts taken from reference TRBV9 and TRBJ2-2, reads DSGVTQTPKHLITATGQRVTLRCSPRSGDLSVYWYQQSLDQGLQFLIQYYNGEERAKGNILERFSAQQFPDLHSELNLSSLELGDSALYFCASSPDRDTGELFFGEGSRLTVL.

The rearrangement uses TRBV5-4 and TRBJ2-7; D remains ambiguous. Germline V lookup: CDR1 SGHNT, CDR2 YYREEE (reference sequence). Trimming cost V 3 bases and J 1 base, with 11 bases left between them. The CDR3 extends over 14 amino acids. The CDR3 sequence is CASSSGVGSYEQYF. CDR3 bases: TGTGCCAGCAGCTCCGGAGTAGGTTCCTACGAGCAGTACTTC.

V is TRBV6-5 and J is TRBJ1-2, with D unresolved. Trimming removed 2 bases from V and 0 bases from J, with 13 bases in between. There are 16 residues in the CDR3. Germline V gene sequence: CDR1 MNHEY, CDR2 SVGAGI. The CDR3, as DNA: TGTGCCAGCAGTTACCCCTCCGGAATAACTAACTATGGCTACACCTTC. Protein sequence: CASSYPSGITNYGYTF.

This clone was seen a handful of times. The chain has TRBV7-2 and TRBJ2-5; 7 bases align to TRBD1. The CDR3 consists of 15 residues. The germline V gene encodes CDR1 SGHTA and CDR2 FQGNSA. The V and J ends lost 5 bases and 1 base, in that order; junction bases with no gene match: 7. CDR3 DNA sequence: TGTGCCAGCAGCAAAGACGGGGACAGCCAAGAGACCCAGTACTTC. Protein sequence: CASSKDGDSQETQYF. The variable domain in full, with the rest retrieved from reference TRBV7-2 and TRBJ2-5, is GAGVSQSPSNKVTEKGKDVELRCDPISGHTALYWYRQSLGQGLEFLIYFQGNSAPDKSGLPSDRFSAERTGGSVSTLTIQRTQQEDSAVYLCASSKDGDSQETQYFGPGTRLLVL.

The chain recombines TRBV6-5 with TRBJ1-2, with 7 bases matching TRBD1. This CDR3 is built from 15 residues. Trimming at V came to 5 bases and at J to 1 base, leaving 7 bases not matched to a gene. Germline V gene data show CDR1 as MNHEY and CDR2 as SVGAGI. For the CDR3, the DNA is TGTGCCAGCAGTAACACCGGGACAGTTAACTATGGCTACACCTTC. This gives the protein CASSNTGTVNYGYTF.

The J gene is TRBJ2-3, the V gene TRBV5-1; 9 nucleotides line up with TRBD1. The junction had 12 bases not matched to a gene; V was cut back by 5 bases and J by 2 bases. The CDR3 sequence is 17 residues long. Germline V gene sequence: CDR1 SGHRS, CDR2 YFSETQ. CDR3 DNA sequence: TGCGCCAGCAGTCCTGGACAGGGGAGGATGTTCACAGATACGCAGTATTTT. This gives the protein CASSPGQGRMFTDTQYF.

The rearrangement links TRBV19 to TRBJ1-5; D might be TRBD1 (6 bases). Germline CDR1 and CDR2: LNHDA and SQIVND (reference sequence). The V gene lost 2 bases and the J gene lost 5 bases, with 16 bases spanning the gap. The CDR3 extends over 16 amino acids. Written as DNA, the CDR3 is TGTGCCAGTAGTATATCCAGGGGCCTCAGGGATCAGCCCCAGCATTTT. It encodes CASSISRGLRDQPQHF.

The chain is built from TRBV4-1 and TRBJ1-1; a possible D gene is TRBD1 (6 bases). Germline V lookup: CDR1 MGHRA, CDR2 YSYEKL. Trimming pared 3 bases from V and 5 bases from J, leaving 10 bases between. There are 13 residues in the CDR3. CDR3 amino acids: CASSQSQGTEAFF. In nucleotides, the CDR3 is TGCGCCAGCAGCCAGTCCCAGGGGACTGAAGCTTTCTTT.

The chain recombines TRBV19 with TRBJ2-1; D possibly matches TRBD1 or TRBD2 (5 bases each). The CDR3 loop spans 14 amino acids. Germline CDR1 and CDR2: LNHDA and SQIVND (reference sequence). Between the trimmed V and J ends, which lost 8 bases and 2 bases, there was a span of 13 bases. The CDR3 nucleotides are TGTGCCAGTTGCCGGGACCCCACCTACAATGAGCAGTTCTTC. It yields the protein CASCRDPTYNEQFF.

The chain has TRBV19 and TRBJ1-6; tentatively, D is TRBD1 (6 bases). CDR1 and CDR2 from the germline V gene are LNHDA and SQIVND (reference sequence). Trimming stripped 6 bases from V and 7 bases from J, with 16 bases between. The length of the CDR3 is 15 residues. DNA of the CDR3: TGTGCCAGTAGCAATTTGGGGGGGCAAAATTCACCCCTCCACTTT. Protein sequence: CASSNLGGQNSPLHF.

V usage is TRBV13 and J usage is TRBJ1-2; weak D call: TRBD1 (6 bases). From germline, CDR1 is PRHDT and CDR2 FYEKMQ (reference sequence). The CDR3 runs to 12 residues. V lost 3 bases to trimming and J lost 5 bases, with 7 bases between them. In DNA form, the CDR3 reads TGTGCCAGCAGCTTCGACAGGTATGGCTACACCTTC. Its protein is CASSFDRYGYTF.

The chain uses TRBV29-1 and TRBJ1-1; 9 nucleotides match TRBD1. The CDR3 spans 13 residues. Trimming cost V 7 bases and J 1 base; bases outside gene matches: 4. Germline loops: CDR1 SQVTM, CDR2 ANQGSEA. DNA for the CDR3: TGCAGCGCTCTGGGACAGGGGAACACTGAAGCTTTCTTT. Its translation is CSALGQGNTEAFF.

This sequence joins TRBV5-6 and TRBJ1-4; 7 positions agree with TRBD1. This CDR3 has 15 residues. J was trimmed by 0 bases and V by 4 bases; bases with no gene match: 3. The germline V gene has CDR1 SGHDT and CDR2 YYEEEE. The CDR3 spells CASSPGTATNEKLFF. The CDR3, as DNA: TGTGCCAGCAGCCCCGGGACAGCAACTAATGAAAAACTGTTTTTT.

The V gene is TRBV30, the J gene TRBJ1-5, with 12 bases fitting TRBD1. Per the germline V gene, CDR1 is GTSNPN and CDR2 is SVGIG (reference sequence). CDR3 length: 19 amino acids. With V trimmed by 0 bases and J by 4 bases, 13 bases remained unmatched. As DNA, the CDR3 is TGTGCCTGGAGTGTTTCAGGGACAGGGGGCTTTTCAAGTAATCAGCCCCAGCATTTT. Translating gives CAWSVSGTGGFSSNQPQHF.

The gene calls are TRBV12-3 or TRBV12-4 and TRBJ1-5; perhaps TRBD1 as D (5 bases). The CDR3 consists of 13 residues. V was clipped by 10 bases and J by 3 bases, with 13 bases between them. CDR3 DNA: TGTGCCACCGCGGGAGGGGCCAATCAGCCCCAGCATTTT. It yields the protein CATAGGANQPQHF.

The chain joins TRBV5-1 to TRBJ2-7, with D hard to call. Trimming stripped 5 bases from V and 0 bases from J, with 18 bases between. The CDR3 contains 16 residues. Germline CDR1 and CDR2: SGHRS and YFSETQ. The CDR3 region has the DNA TGCGCCAGCAGACCGAACGCCGGGCCTAGCTCCTACGAGCAGTACTTC. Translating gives CASRPNAGPSSYEQYF.

The CDR3 nucleotides are TGTGCCAGCTCACCACTGAACATACCAAATCAGCCCCAGCATTTT. Its protein is CASSPLNIPNQPQHF. This rearrangement joins TRBV18 to TRBJ1-5; D is unresolved. CDR1 is KGHSH, CDR2 LQKENI, per germline. There are 15 residues in the CDR3. V dropped 1 base and J dropped 4 bases, with 11 bases sitting between them.

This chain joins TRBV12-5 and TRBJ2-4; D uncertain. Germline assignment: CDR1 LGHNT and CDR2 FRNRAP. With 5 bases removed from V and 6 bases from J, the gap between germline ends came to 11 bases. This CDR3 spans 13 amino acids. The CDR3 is CASGPLDGNIQYF. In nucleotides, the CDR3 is TGTGCTAGTGGTCCCTTAGACGGAAACATTCAGTACTTC.

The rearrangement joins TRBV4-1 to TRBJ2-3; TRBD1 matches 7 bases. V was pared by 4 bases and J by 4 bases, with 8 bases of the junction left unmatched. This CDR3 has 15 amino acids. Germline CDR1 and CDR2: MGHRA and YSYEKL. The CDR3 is CASSPPGQGADTQYF. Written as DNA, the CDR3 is TGCGCCAGCAGCCCCCCTGGGCAGGGGGCAGATACGCAGTATTTT.

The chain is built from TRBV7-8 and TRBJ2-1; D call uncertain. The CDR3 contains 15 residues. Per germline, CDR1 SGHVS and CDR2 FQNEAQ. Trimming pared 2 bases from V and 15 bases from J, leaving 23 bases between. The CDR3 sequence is CASSLSVDGATGSFF. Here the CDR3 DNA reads TGTGCCAGCAGCTTAAGTGTTGACGGAGCAACCGGGTCGTTCTTC.

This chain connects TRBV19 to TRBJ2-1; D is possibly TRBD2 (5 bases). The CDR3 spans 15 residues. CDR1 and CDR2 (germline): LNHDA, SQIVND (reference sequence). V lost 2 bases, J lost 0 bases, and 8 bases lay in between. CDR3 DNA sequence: TGTGCCAGTAGTATAACGGGGATCTCCTACAATGAGCAGTTCTTC. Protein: CASSITGISYNEQFF.